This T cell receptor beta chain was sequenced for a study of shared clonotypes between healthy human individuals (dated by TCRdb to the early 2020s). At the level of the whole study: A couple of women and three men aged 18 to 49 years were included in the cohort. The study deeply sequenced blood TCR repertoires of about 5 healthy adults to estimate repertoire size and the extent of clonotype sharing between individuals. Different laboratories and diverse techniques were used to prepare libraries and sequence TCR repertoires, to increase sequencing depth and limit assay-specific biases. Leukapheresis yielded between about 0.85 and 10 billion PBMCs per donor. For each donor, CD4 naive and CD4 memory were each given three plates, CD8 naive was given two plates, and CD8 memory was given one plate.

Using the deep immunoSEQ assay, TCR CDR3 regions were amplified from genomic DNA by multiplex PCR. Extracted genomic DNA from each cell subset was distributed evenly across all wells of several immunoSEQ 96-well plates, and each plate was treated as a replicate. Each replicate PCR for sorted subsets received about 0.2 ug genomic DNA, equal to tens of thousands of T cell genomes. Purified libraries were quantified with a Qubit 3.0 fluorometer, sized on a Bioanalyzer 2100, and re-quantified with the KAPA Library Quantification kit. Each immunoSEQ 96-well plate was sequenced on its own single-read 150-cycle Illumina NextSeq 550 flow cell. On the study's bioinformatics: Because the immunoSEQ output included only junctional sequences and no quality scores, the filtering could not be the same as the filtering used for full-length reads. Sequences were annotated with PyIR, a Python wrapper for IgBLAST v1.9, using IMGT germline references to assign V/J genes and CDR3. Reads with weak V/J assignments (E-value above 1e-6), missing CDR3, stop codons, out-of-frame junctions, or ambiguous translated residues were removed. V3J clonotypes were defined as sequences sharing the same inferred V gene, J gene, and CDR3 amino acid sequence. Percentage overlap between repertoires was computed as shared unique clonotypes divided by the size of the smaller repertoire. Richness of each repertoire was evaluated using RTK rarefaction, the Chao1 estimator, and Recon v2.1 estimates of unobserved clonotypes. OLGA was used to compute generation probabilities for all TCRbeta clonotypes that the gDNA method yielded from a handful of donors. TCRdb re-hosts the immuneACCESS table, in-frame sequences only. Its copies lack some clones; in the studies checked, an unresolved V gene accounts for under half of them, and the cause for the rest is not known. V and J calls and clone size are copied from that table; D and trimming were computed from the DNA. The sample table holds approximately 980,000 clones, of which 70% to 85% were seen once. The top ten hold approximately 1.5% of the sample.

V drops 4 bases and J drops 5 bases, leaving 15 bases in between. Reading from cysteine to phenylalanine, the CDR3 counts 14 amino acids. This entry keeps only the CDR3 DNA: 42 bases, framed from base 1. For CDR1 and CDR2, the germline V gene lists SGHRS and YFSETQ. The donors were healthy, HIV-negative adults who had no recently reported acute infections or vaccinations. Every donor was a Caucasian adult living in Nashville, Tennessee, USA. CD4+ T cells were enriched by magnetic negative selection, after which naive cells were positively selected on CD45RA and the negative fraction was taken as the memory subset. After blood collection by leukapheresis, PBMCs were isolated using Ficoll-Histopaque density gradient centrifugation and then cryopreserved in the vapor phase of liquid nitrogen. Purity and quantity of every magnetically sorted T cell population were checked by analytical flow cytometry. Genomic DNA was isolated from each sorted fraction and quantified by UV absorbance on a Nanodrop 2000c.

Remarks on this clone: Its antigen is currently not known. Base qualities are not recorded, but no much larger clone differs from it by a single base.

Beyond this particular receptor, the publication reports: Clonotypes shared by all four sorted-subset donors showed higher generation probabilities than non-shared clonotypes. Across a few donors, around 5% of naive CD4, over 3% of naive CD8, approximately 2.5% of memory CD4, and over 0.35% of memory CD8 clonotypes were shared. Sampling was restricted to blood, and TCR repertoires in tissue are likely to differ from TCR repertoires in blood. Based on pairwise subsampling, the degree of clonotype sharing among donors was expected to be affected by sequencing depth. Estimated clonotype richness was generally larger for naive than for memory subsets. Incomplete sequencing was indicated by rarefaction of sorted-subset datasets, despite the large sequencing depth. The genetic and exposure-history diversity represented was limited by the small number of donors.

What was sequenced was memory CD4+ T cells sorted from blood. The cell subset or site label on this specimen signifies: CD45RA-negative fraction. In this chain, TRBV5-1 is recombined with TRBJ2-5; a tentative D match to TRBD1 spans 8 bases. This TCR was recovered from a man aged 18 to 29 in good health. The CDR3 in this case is CASSKDREGETQYF. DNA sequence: TGCGCCAGCAGCAAGGACAGGGAGGGGGAGACCCAGTACTTC.